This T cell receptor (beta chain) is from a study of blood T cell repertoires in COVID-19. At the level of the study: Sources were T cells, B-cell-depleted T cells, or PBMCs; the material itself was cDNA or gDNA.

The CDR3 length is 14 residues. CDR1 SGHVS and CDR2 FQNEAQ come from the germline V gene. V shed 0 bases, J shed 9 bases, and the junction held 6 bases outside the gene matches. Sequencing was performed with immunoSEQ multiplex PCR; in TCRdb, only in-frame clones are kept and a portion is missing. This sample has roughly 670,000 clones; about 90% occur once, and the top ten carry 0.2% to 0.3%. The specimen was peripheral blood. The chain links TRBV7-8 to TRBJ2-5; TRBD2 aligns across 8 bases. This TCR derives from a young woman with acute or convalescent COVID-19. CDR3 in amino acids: CASSLAGLSGAQYF. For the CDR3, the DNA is TGTGCCAGCAGCTTAGCGGGCCTTAGCGGGGCCCAGTACTTC. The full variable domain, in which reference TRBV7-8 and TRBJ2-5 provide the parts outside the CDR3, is GAGVSQSPRYKVAKRGQDVALRCDPISGHVSLFWYQQALGQGPEFLTYFQNEAQLDKSGLPSDRFFAERPEGSVSTLKIQRTQQEDSAVYLCASSLAGLSGAQYFGPGTRLLVL.